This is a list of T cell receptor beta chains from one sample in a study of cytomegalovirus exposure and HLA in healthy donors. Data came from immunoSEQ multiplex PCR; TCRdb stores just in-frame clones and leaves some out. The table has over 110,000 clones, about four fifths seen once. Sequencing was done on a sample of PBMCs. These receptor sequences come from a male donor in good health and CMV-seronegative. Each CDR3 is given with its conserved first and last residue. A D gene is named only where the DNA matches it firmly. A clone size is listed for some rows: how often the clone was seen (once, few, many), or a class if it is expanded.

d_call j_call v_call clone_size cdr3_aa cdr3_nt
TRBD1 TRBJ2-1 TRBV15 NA CATSRHYPGTGGNEQFF TGTGCCACCAGCAGACACTATCCCGGGACAGGGGGCAATGAGCAGTTCTTC
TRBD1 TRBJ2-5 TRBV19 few CASRQGRGETQYF TGTGCCAGTCGACAGGGGAGAGGAGAGACCCAGTACTTC
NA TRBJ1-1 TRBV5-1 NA CASSQDMNTEAFF TGCGCCAGCAGCCAGGACATGAACACTGAAGCTTTCTTT
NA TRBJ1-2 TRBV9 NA CASSDTYGYTF TGTGCCAGCAGCGACACCTATGGCTACACCTTC
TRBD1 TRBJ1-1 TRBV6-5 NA CASSYSGTGAEAFF TGTGCCAGCAGTTATTCCGGGACAGGGGCTGAAGCTTTCTTT
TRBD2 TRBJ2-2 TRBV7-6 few CASSFLAGEGTGELFF TGTGCCAGCAGCTTCCTAGCGGGAGAGGGCACCGGGGAGCTGTTTTTT
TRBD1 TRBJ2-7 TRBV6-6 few CASSYGDRDYEQYF TGTGCCAGCAGTTACGGGGACAGAGACTACGAGCAGTACTTC
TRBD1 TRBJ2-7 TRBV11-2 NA CASSATLGQRSYEQYF TGTGCCAGCAGCGCGACCCTGGGACAGCGCTCCTACGAGCAGTACTTC
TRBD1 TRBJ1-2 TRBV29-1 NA CSVEKSGTGSPF TGCAGCGTTGAAAAATCGGGGACAGGGTCTCCATTC
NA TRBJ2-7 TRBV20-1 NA CSVSRDYEQYF TGCAGCGTCTCTCGAGACTACGAGCAGTACTTC
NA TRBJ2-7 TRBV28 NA CASSLNLLGLRALSYEQYF TGTGCCAGCAGTTTGAACTTATTGGGACTTCGGGCCCTCTCCTACGAGCAGTACTTC
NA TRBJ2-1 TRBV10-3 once CATRDSYNEQFF TGTGCCACACGAGACTCCTACAATGAGCAGTTCTTC
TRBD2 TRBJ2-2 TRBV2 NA CATRGLAINTGELFF TGTGCCACCCGGGGACTAGCGATCAACACCGGGGAGCTGTTTTTT
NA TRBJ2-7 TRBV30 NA CAWDLDKPYEQYF TGTGCCTGGGACCTGGACAAGCCTTACGAGCAGTACTTC
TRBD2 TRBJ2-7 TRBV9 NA CASSPGGTYEQYF TGTGCCAGCAGCCCGGGAGGGACGTACGAGCAGTACTTC
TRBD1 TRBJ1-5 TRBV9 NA CASSKGQYQPQHF TGTGCCAGCAGCAAGGGACAGTATCAGCCCCAGCATTTT
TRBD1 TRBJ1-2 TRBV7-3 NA CASSMTGGTNYGYTF TGTGCCAGCAGCATGACAGGGGGTACTAACTATGGCTACACCTTC
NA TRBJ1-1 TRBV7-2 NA CASSLGPGMNTEAFF TGTGCCAGCAGCTTAGGTCCAGGCATGAACACTGAAGCTTTCTTT
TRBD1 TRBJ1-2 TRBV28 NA CASSPRFRGTFYGYTF TGTGCCAGCAGTCCCCGTTTCAGGGGGACTTTCTATGGCTACACCTTC
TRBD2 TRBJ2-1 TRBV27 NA CASGGSGNYNEQFF TGTGCCAGCGGGGGGAGCGGGAATTACAATGAGCAGTTCTTC
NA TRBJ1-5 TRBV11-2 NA CASSLGSGGAKGQPQHF TGTGCCAGCAGCTTAGGGTCGGGGGGGGCGAAGGGACAGCCCCAGCATTTT
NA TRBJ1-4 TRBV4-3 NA CASSQARGQTQGLFF TGCGCCAGCAGCCAAGCTAGAGGGCAGACCCAAGGACTGTTTTTT
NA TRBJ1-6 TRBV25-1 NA CASAWTDEGSPLHF TGTGCCAGCGCCTGGACAGACGAGGGTTCACCCCTCCACTTT
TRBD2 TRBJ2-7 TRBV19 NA CASTWAGGLASEQYF TGTGCCAGTACCTGGGCCGGCGGACTAGCTTCCGAGCAGTACTTC
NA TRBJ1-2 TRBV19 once CASGEVSGGYTF TGTGCCAGTGGGGAGGTTTCCGGTGGCTACACCTTC
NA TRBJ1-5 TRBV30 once CAWSVAGDQPQHF TGTGCCTGGAGTGTAGCGGGGGATCAGCCCCAGCATTTT
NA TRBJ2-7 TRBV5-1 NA CASSLDAGPYEQYF TGCGCCAGCAGCTTGGATGCAGGGCCCTACGAGCAGTACTTC
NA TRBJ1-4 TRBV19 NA CASSVGAGSNEKLFF TGTGCCAGTAGCGTAGGGGCAGGCAGCAATGAAAAACTGTTTTTT
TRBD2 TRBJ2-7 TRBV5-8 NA CASSITPSGSYEQYF TGTGCCAGCAGCATCACCCCTAGCGGGTCTTACGAGCAGTACTTC
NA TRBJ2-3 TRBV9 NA CASSVEATGTQYF TGTGCCAGCAGCGTAGAAGCCACAGGTACGCAGTATTTT
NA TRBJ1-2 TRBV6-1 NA CAINPDSLSGYTF TGTGCCATCAACCCTGACAGCCTCTCTGGCTACACCTTC
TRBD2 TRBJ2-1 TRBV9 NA CASSGSLGGRHNEQFF TGTGCCAGCAGCGGGTCGTTGGGCGGGAGACACAATGAGCAGTTCTTC
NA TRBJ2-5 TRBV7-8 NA CASSIRTGQETQYF TGTGCCAGCAGCATAAGGACGGGGCAAGAGACCCAGTACTTC
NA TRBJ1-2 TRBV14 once CASSQRHRIQGSDYGYTF TGTGCCAGCAGCCAACGCCACAGGATTCAAGGGTCGGACTATGGCTACACCTTC
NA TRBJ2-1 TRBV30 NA CAWSVGVASALPQFF TGTGCCTGGAGTGTAGGGGTCGCTAGCGCACTACCTCAGTTCTTC
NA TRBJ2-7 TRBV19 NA CASSPSISTGYEQYF TGTGCCAGTAGTCCGAGCATTTCGACTGGCTACGAGCAGTACTTC
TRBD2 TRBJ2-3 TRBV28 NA CASRLAGSTDTQYF TGTGCCAGCAGACTAGCGGGTAGCACAGATACGCAGTATTTT
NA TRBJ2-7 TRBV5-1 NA CASSLTFYPSAYEQYF TGCGCCAGCAGCTTGACTTTTTACCCCAGCGCCTACGAGCAGTACTTC
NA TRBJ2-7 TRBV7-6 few CASSLSWSEQYF TGTGCCAGCAGCTTATCGTGGAGCGAGCAGTACTTC
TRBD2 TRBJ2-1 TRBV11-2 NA CASSSPLGLAGGNEQFF TGTGCCAGCAGCTCTCCCCTGGGACTAGCGGGAGGCAATGAGCAGTTCTTC
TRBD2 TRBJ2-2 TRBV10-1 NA CASSEFAGEAGELFF TGCGCCAGCAGTGAATTTGCGGGAGAAGCCGGGGAGCTGTTTTTT
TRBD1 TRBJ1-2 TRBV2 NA CASRADRGYGYTF TGTGCCAGCAGGGCCGACAGGGGCTATGGCTACACCTTC
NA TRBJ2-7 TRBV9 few CASSPSGALTYEQYF TGTGCCAGCAGCCCCTCGGGAGCCCTCACCTACGAGCAGTACTTC
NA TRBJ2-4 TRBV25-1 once CASKRKAKNIQYF TGTGCCAGCAAGCGGAAAGCCAAAAACATTCAGTACTTC
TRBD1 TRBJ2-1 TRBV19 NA CASRTTGTGRNNEQFF TGTGCCAGTAGAACTACCGGGACAGGGAGGAACAATGAGCAGTTCTTC
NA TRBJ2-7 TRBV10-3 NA CAIEGVGAAPNEQYF TGTGCCATCGAGGGGGTTGGAGCGGCCCCGAACGAGCAGTACTTC
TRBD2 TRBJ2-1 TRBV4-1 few CASSLRGNDEQFF TGCGCCAGCAGCCTGCGGGGGAACGATGAGCAGTTCTTC